Each of the 11 T cell receptor beta chains below was sequenced from the same sample in a study of blood T cell repertoires in COVID-19. Generated by immunoSEQ multiplex PCR, the TCRdb table keeps only in-frame clones and is missing some. The sample records about 26,000 clones, roughly 92% being singletons. What was sequenced was peripheral blood. These receptor sequences come from a human donor in a cohort sampled during active COVID-19.

V is TRBV27 and J is TRBJ2-5; D possibly corresponds to TRBD1 (5 bases). In germline, CDR1 is MNHEY, CDR2 SMNVEV (reference sequence). The germline V and J ends were trimmed by 5 bases and 5 bases, with 12 bases remaining between them. CDR3 size: 13 residues. CDR3 DNA sequence: TGTGCCAGCAGTCCTTATCCAGGGGAGACCCAGTACTTC. Amino acid sequence: CASSPYPGETQYF.

V and J are TRBV9 and TRBJ2-3; unclear D gene. Between the trimmed V and J ends, which lost 1 base and 2 bases, there was a span of 8 bases. The CDR3 is made up of 14 amino acids. CDR1 and CDR2 (germline): SGDLS, YYNGEE. The CDR3 DNA sequence: TGTGCCAGCAGCGTACAAGGAGCCACAGATACGCAGTATTTT. Translation gives CASSVQGATDTQYF. Looking up the rest from reference TRBV9 and TRBJ2-3 gives the full variable domain: DSGVTQTPKHLITATGQRVTLRCSPRSGDLSVYWYQQSLDQGLQFLIQYYNGEERAKGNILERFSAQQFPDLHSELNLSSLELGDSALYFCASSVQGATDTQYFGPGTRLTVL.

This clone was found once. This chain connects TRBV5-1 to TRBJ2-3, with 11 bases aligning to TRBD2. In germline, CDR1 is SGHRS, CDR2 YFSETQ. The CDR3 covers 15 residues. With V trimmed by 1 base and J by 3 bases, 1 base remained unmatched. The CDR3 protein is CASSLLAGGTDTQYF. For the CDR3, the DNA is TGCGCCAGCAGCTTGCTAGCGGGAGGAACAGATACGCAGTATTTT.

The chain combines TRBV4-3 with TRBJ2-1; tentative D call: TRBD2 (6 bases). The germline CDR1 and CDR2 sequences are LGHNA and YSLEER. Trimming left V 0 bases short and J 5 bases short, with 11 bases between. The CDR3 loop spans 15 amino acids. The CDR3 here is CASSQDVSGHNEQFF. Here the CDR3 DNA reads TGCGCCAGCAGCCAAGACGTTAGCGGTCACAATGAGCAGTTCTTC.

This rearrangement joins TRBV6-1 to TRBJ1-3; 7 bases map to TRBD1. The germline V gene has CDR1 MNHNS and CDR2 SASEGT. CDR3 size: 17 residues. J gave up 4 bases and V 3 bases, and 12 bases lay outside the gene matches. DNA for the CDR3: TGTGCCAGCAGTGATTTTCGAGGGGGCTCGGAGGGAAACACCATATATTTT. Encoded protein: CASSDFRGGSEGNTIYF.

The rearrangement links TRBV28 to TRBJ2-3; the D gene is possibly TRBD2 (5 bases). CDR1 is MDHEN and CDR2 is SYDVKM in the germline V gene. This CDR3 spans 14 amino acids. Trimming shortened V by 3 bases and J by 6 bases, and 13 bases separated the two germline ends. The CDR3 loop is CASSFRLAADTQYF. The CDR3 DNA follows: TGTGCCAGCAGTTTTCGGCTAGCAGCGGATACGCAGTATTTT.

This clone was observed a single time. The rearrangement links TRBV28 to TRBJ2-7, with D perhaps TRBD2 (5 bases). Looked up from germline, CDR1 is MDHEN and CDR2 is SYDVKM. This CDR3 is 11 amino acids long. V gave up 3 bases and J gave up 7 bases, with 7 bases separating them. CDR3 bases: TGTGCCAGCAGTTTGAGGGTTGAGCAGTACTTC. This translates into CASSLRVEQYF.

V is TRBV11-3 and J is TRBJ2-4, with D perhaps TRBD2 (6 bases). Germline CDR1 reads SGHNT; CDR2 reads YENEEA. CDR3 length equals 15 residues. V lost 5 bases and J lost 4, with 15 bases in between. Here the CDR3 reads CASSPIEGTKNIQYF. Here the CDR3 DNA reads TGTGCCAGCAGCCCTATTGAAGGGACTAAAAACATTCAGTACTTC. The whole variable domain, remainder taken from reference TRBV11-3 and TRBJ2-4, is EAGVVQSPRYKIIEKKQPVAFWCNPISGHNTLYWYLQNLGQGPELLIRYENEEAVDDSQLPKDRFSAERLKGVDSTLKIQPAELGDSAVYLCASSPIEGTKNIQYFGAGTRLSVL.

The rearrangement joins TRBV27 to TRBJ1-6; 8 nucleotides agree with TRBD1. CDR3 length: 15 amino acids. The V and J ends lost 7 bases and 6 bases, in that order; junction bases with no gene match: 8. CDR1 is MNHEY and CDR2 is SMNVEV in the germline V gene (reference sequence). The CDR3 nucleotides are TGTGCCAGCACCTCGGGACAGGTGCTTAATTCACCCCTCCACTTT. This translates into CASTSGQVLNSPLHF.

V usage is TRBV5-1 and J usage is TRBJ2-1, with 11 bases aligning to TRBD2. V lost 4 bases, J lost 6 bases, and 6 bases stayed unmatched. CDR3 length: 15 amino acids. Germline loops: CDR1 SGHRS, CDR2 YFSETQ. The CDR3 sequence: CASSPTSGVFNEQFF. The CDR3 DNA follows: TGCGCCAGCAGCCCGACTAGCGGGGTATTCAATGAGCAGTTCTTC.

The rearrangement joins TRBV19 to TRBJ1-1, with D perhaps TRBD1 (5 bases). The CDR3 is 14 amino acids. The germline V gene has CDR1 LNHDA and CDR2 SQIVND (reference sequence). Between the trimmed V and J ends, which lost 7 bases and 1 base, there was a span of 13 bases. The DNA of the CDR3 is TGTGCCAGTACAGGGCAGGGCACGAACACTGAAGCTTTCTTT. The encoded protein is CASTGQGTNTEAFF. Supplemented by reference TRBV19 and TRBJ1-1, the full variable domain reads DGGITQSPKYLFRKEGQNVTLSCEQNLNHDAMYWYRQDPGQGLRLIYYSQIVNDFQKGDIAEGYSVSREKKESFPLTVTSAQKNPTAFYLCASTGQGTNTEAFFGQGTRLTVV.